One sample yielded the 8 T cell receptor beta chains listed below, sequenced in a study of cytomegalovirus exposure and HLA in healthy donors. The PCR used 60 Vbeta and 13 Jbeta primers. Here immunoSEQ multiplex PCR was the method, and the copy in TCRdb shows in-frame clones only, minus some. The sample has approximately 120,000 clones; over 65% are singletons. The sequencing sample was made of PBMCs. Every receptor here comes from a woman in her thirties or forties in good health and CMV-seronegative.

The chain employs TRBV10-3 and TRBJ2-7, with TRBD2 matching 15 bases. The CDR3 consists of 16 residues. Germline V gene sequence: CDR1 ENHRY, CDR2 SYGVKD. With V trimmed by 2 bases and J by 5 bases, 4 bases remained unmatched. The CDR3 sequence: CAISEGLAGGRNEQYF. CDR3 sequence (DNA): TGTGCCATCAGTGAGGGACTAGCGGGAGGGAGAAACGAGCAGTACTTC.

This rearrangement joins TRBV5-6 to TRBJ1-6; D is possibly TRBD1 (6 bases). V shed 0 bases and J shed 9 bases, with 13 bases lying between them. The germline CDR1 and CDR2 sequences are SGHDT and YYEEEE. The CDR3 is 15 residues long. The CDR3 loop is CASSLGSAGASPLHF. The CDR3 DNA follows: TGTGCCAGCAGCTTGGGATCGGCAGGGGCTTCACCCCTCCACTTT.

This chain's CDR3 is CASSFRDREYGYTF. In DNA, the CDR3 is TGTGCCAGCAGCTTTAGGGACAGAGAATATGGCTACACCTTC. The chain uses TRBV5-6 and TRBJ1-2, with 7 bases fitting TRBD1. The CDR3 length is 14 residues. The germline V gene encodes CDR1 SGHDT and CDR2 YYEEEE. Unmatched junction bases numbered 6, after V lost 2 bases and J lost 5 bases.

The chain carries TRBV6-6 and TRBJ2-7, with D perhaps matching TRBD1 (5 bases). V dropped 5 bases and J dropped 5 bases, with 7 bases sitting between them. Germline V gene sequence: CDR1 MNHNY, CDR2 SVGAGI (reference sequence). The CDR3 is 11 residues long. This chain's CDR3 is CASSPRDEQYF. The CDR3 bases are TGTGCCAGCAGTCCCAGGGACGAGCAGTACTTC.

The chain is built from TRBV6-1 and TRBJ2-7, with D possibly TRBD1 on 5 matching bases. The CDR3 is 11 residues long. Germline assignment: CDR1 MNHNS and CDR2 SASEGT. V shed 8 bases and J shed 7 bases, with 12 bases lying between them. Here the CDR3 DNA reads TGTGCCAGCCATAGCCACAGGGAGCAGTACTTC. Encoded protein: CASHSHREQYF.

The CDR3 DNA is TGTGCCAGCAGCTTTGGGGACAGGGGGTTCTCCCAAGAGACCCAGTACTTC. Its protein is CASSFGDRGFSQETQYF. The rearrangement uses TRBV5-6 and TRBJ2-5, with 11 bases that match TRBD1. Germline-derived CDR1 and CDR2 are SGHDT and YYEEEE. J lost 1 base, V lost 2 bases, and 7 bases had no gene match. CDR3 length: 17 residues.

V and J are TRBV19 and TRBJ2-5; D may be TRBD2 (6 bases). The V and J ends lost 3 bases and 7 bases respectively, with 9 bases between them. Germline V CDR1 and CDR2: LNHDA, SQIVND (reference sequence). The CDR3 consists of 12 residues. This CDR3 is CASSMEGSTQYF. CDR3 nucleotide sequence: TGTGCCAGTAGTATGGAGGGGTCGACCCAGTACTTC. Drawing the rest from reference TRBV19 and TRBJ2-5, the complete variable domain is DGGITQSPKYLFRKEGQNVTLSCEQNLNHDAMYWYRQDPGQGLRLIYYSQIVNDFQKGDIAEGYSVSREKKESFPLTVTSAQKNPTAFYLCASSMEGSTQYFGPGTRLLVL.

The chain is built from TRBV19 and TRBJ1-2, with D possibly being TRBD1 (6 bases). This CDR3 region has 14 residues. Trimming removed 5 bases at V and 0 bases at J, with 10 bases between. CDR1 and CDR2 (germline): LNHDA, SQIVND (reference sequence). The CDR3 DNA reads TGTGCCAGTAGTTCGGACAGTACTAACTATGGCTACACCTTC. This gives the protein CASSSDSTNYGYTF.